The 8 T cell receptor beta chains given below trace back to one sample, sequenced in a study of prognosis after radiotherapy for stage I lung cancer. Two rounds of multiplex PCR amplified TCR beta CDR3 from genomic DNA. For every TRBV and TRBJ gene, a specific primer was used in first-round PCR. TCRdb called the multiplex PCR reads again in MiXCR, with one record for every CDR3 protein. The sample lists 14,000 or so distinct CDR3 sequences, 50% occurring once. The sequences come from PBMCs, collected before or after stereotactic body radiation therapy (not recorded which). The receptors here all came from a donor over 45 with non-small cell lung cancer.

Details on this clonotype: Given a much more abundant clone one base away, this may be a read error. V and J are TRBV7-7 and TRBJ2-7; weak D call: TRBD2 (6 bases). Germline values: CDR1 SSHAT, CDR2 FNYEAQ (reference sequence). The CDR3 totals 16 residues. The DNA of the CDR3 is TGTGCTAGCAGGGACTGGTGCAAGCCCGCTTCCTACGAGCAGTACTTC. It specifies CASRDWCKPASYEQYF.

The sample holds many counts of this clonotype. CDR3 amino acids: CASSVGVGLGGNTEAFF. The CDR3 coding sequence is TGTGCCAGCAGCGTAGGTGTCGGTTTGGGTGGGAACACTGAAGCTTTCTTT. The V call is TRBV9, the J call TRBJ1-1; D unclear. Trimming left V 0 bases short and J 1 base short, with 16 bases between. CDR3 length: 17 amino acids. Per the germline V gene, CDR1 is SGDLS and CDR2 is YYNGEE.

This clonotype was seen many times. The CDR3 region has the DNA TGCGCCAGCAGCCAAGAAGCGGGAGGGGCGGGTTCACCCCTCCACTTT. This gives the protein CASSQEAGGAGSPLHF. The J gene is TRBJ1-6, the V gene TRBV4-1, with D perhaps TRBD1 (5 bases). Germline loops: CDR1 MGHRA, CDR2 YSYEKL. The CDR3 spans 16 residues. Between the trimmed V and J ends, which lost 0 bases and 9 bases, there was a span of 15 bases.

This clonotype rates as medium-sized. This chain joins TRBV6-1 and TRBJ1-1; weak D call: TRBD1 (5 bases). V was pared by 7 bases and J by 3 bases, with 15 bases between. The CDR3 is made up of 14 amino acids. The V gene's germline CDR1 is MNHNS and CDR2 SASEGT. The CDR3 loop reads CASKGSGGDTEAFF. In DNA, the CDR3 is TGTGCCAGCAAGGGTTCGGGGGGAGACACTGAAGCTTTCTTT.

V gene TRBV14 combines with J gene TRBJ1-6; perhaps TRBD1 as D (5 bases). CDR1 SGHDN and CDR2 FVKESK come from the germline V gene. V gave up 4 bases and J gave up 10 bases, with 14 bases separating them. The CDR3 runs 14 residues. In DNA form, the CDR3 reads TGTGCCAGCAGCCTGAATAGGGGCGGCTCACCCCTCCACTTT. The encoded protein is CASSLNRGGSPLHF. The full variable domain, its missing parts supplied by reference TRBV14 and TRBJ1-6, is EAGVTQFPSHSVIEKGQTVTLRCDPISGHDNLYWYRRVMGKEIKFLLHFVKESKQDESGMPNNRFLAERTGGTYSTLKVQPAELEDSGVYFCASSLNRGGSPLHFGNGTRLTVT.

In its sample, this clonotype is medium-sized (0.01 to 0.1%). This chain uses TRBV10-2 with TRBJ1-2; D gene unclear. CDR3 size: 14 residues. Trimming took 0 bases from V and 3 from J, leaving 8 bases between them. Germline CDR1 is WSHSY and CDR2 is SAAADI. The CDR3 DNA reads TGCGCCAGCAGTGAGTCGCCCGGCTACTATGGCTACACCTTC. The encoded protein is CASSESPGYYGYTF.

As regards this clonotype: At one of its ends the junction is not consistent with the germline gene, which may arise from a read error. The chain carries TRBV6-5 and TRBJ1-2; possibly TRBD1 for D (6 bases). Germline lookup yields CDR1 MNHEY and CDR2 SVGAGI. The CDR3 totals 15 residues. This CDR3 reads CASSYSGAQGRCYAF. DNA for the CDR3: TGTGCCAGCAGTTACTCGGGGGCCCAGGGTCGGTGCTACGCCTTC.

This clonotype appeared many times. The chain employs TRBV2 and TRBJ1-4; 11 bases line up with TRBD1. This CDR3 region has 14 residues. V shed 9 bases and J 8 bases; nucleotides not matched to a gene: 8. CDR1 SNHLY and CDR2 FYNNEI come from the germline V gene. CDR3 bases: TGTGCCAGTGACCGGGACAGGGGGGGCGAAAAACTGTTTTTT. This translates into CASDRDRGGEKLFF.